This T cell receptor (beta chain) emerged from a study of blood T cell repertoires in COVID-19. Trimming removed 6 bases from V and 2 bases from J; junction bases left unmatched: 10. The germline gives CDR1 LNHDA, CDR2 SQIVND (reference sequence). The CDR3 spans 16 residues. Allocation to cohorts depended on clinical history reported by the participants. Authors' methods: Nucleated cell number was recorded as an estimate derived from reference gene primer amplification. Profiled with immunoSEQ multiplex PCR; TCRdb holds only in-frame clones, not every one. V and J calls and clone size are as listed in that table; D and trimming were resolved from the DNA. The data show some 200,000 clones, 80% seen once.

This sequence originates from a middle-aged woman with acute COVID-19. The sequenced material came from PBMCs or T cells enriched from blood (not recorded which). This chain joins TRBV19 and TRBJ2-1, with 7 bases lining up with TRBD1. The CDR3 bases are TGTGCCAGTAGCGCTAAGGGACAGATAACCTACAATGAGCAGTTCTTC. Its protein product is CASSAKGQITYNEQFF.